This T cell receptor (beta chain) was recovered during a study of T cell changes during pregnancy in multiple sclerosis. Clones were read by immunoSEQ multiplex PCR, and TCRdb kept only the in-frame ones, dropping some. The sample lists about 79,000 clones, 75% to 95% occurring once. CDR3 length: 12 residues. The germline V gene encodes CDR1 KGHSH and CDR2 LQKENI. Trimming took 11 bases from V and 1 from J, leaving 12 bases between them. Sequences were derived from CD4+ T cells from peripheral blood mononuclear cells, sampled in the second trimester of pregnancy. The sequence derives from a female donor with multiple sclerosis, enrolled in a pregnancy study. The chain has TRBV18 and TRBJ2-7; a weak D match, TRBD1 (7 bases). Here the CDR3 DNA reads TGTGCCTCCCAGGGGGGATCCTACGAGCAGTACTTC. It specifies CASQGGSYEQYF.